The rows below give T cell receptor beta chains drawn from one sample of a study of blood T cell repertoires in COVID-19. Assay: immunoSEQ multiplex PCR; the TCRdb copy retains only in-frame clones and omits some. The data contain 200,000 or so clones, more than 65% of them singletons. Input material: peripheral blood. All receptors come from a human donor in a cohort sampled during active COVID-19. CDR3s leave out the opening cysteine and the closing phenylalanine or tryptophan.

v_gene	j_gene	CDR3aa
TRBV5-5	TRBJ1-1	ASSLDGRVAF
TRBV23-1	TRBJ2-1	ASSQSGLAGEDNEQF
TRBV30	TRBJ2-7	AWRRLSSYEQY
TRBV19	TRBJ2-1	ASTPTGGRYNEQF
TRBV28	TRBJ2-7	ASSLNIVSANEQY
TRBV4-2	TRBJ2-7	ASSQISPAGGFYEQY
TRBV10-3	TRBJ1-1	AISEYGTEAF
TRBV10-2	TRBJ2-1	ASNPQAAYNEQF
TRBV15	TRBJ2-1	ATSRADWASGPRDEQF
TRBV11-2	TRBJ2-1	ASSLSRGSSGREQF
TRBV18	TRBJ2-7	ASSSKDAGTYEQY
TRBV19	TRBJ2-7	ARTPRGCRAGEQY
TRBV5-4	TRBJ1-4	ASSSQTNEKLF
TRBV2	TRBJ2-7	AVEKGTIGYEQY
TRBV6-1	TRBJ1-3	ASSEAGADSGNTIY
TRBV4-2	TRBJ2-7	ASSPPLAGFYEQY
TRBV5-1	TRBJ2-2	ASSFLGQTNTGELF
TRBV27	TRBJ1-1	ASSFTTGTGGATF
TRBV27	TRBJ2-7	ASSSRGGYYEQY
TRBV28	TRBJ1-1	ASSSLPRHTTEAF
TRBV5-8	TRBJ2-5	ASSQLTGPRGAQY
TRBV6-5	TRBJ2-7	ASSYPGTSRGEQY
TRBV28	TRBJ2-3	ASSQPDRGDTQY
TRBV7-2	TRBJ2-3	ASSRAPGTEDTQY
TRBV5-1	TRBJ1-4	ASSDGQGASNEKLF
TRBV24-1	TRBJ2-2	ATSQGGTAGELF
TRBV28	TRBJ2-7	ASSWGLARREQY
TRBV7-9	TRBJ2-5	ASSLGTSVETQY
TRBV3-1/TRBV3-2	TRBJ2-5	ASSQSGPQETQY
TRBV7-2	TRBJ2-3	ASSSLAGDTQY
TRBV7-8	TRBJ2-7	ASSLAQGPYEQY
TRBV4-2	TRBJ2-7	ASSQKSGSYDEQY
TRBV5-5	TRBJ1-5	ASSSRQGSNQPQH
TRBV6-5	TRBJ2-5	ASRLTVQETQY
TRBV28	TRBJ2-3	ASSLFRGGTQY
TRBV27	TRBJ2-5	ASSYPPDRDRETQY
TRBV5-6	TRBJ2-7	ASSLPGENEQY
TRBV6-6	TRBJ1-5	ASIPTGGGNQPQH
TRBV20-1	TRBJ2-1	SASVGQGANPEQQF
TRBV11-2	TRBJ2-3	ASSLDRQDTQY
TRBV7-9	TRBJ2-1	ASSHSAGVGNEQF
TRBV30	TRBJ1-5	AWSPRGFGGSQPQH
TRBV10-2	TRBJ1-4	ASSFAGRNEKLF
TRBV28	TRBJ1-1	ASSFPADRNTEAF
TRBV4-1	TRBJ2-1	ASSQEFSVEQF
TRBV5-5	TRBJ2-5	ASSFQFLARGLETQY
TRBV5-1	TRBJ2-1	ASSLTASGRPSSYNEQF
TRBV7-8	TRBJ2-7	ASSSRSTSGPTYEQY
TRBV28	TRBJ1-1	ASGDWLNTEAF
TRBV11-3	TRBJ2-2	ASSLRFNTGELF
TRBV6-5	TRBJ2-5	ASKRGLAEETQY
TRBV5-1	TRBJ2-7	ASSLGRDQYEQY
TRBV27	TRBJ2-3	ASRRMGGEDTQY
TRBV5-4	TRBJ1-2	ASSLGQSVYGYT
TRBV11-2	TRBJ2-3	ASSLGSGTDTQY
TRBV5-5	TRBJ2-5	ASSLIAHRGGLETQY
TRBV4-1	TRBJ2-1	ASSQRGLAEYNEQF